Included here is one TCR beta chain sequence, with context. Its antigen is not yet known. One base away there is no much larger clone; base qualities are not given. The germline V gene encodes CDR1 SGHNT and CDR2 YYREEE (reference sequence). The cysteine opens and the phenylalanine closes a CDR3 of 14 amino acids. CDR3 DNA only is kept here, 42 bases in frame from base 1. V and J lose 1 base and 5 bases, and a span of 13 bases separates them. This specimen belongs to a study of shared clonotypes between healthy human individuals (TCRdb year 2020). About the investigation overall: The cohort included a few men and two women between 18 and 49 years of age. Libraries were prepared and TCR repertoires were sequenced by different laboratories using diverse techniques, in order to increase sequencing depth and limit assay-specific biases. Each donor's leukapheresis produced roughly between roughly 0.9 and 9 billion PBMCs. To estimate repertoire size and how much clonotypes are shared between individuals, the study performed deep sequencing of blood TCR repertoires from a handful of healthy adults. For each donor, CD4 naive and CD4 memory were each given three plates, CD8 naive was given two plates, and CD8 memory was given one plate. Overall study outcomes, separate from this receptor: Clonotypes shared by all four sorted-subset donors showed higher generation probabilities than non-shared clonotypes. The small number of donors limited the genetic and exposure-history diversity represented. Larger estimated clonotype richness was generally found for naive subsets than for memory subsets. Sampling was restricted to blood, and TCR repertoires in tissue are likely to differ from TCR repertoires in blood. Sharing across a few donors was observed for approximately 5% of naive CD4, 3% to 3.5% of naive CD8, over 2% of memory CD4, and around 0.44% of memory CD8 clonotypes. Based on pairwise subsampling, the degree of clonotype sharing among donors was expected to be affected by sequencing depth. Incomplete sequencing was indicated by rarefaction of sorted-subset datasets, despite the large sequencing depth.

Using the deep immunoSEQ assay, multiplex PCR amplified TCR CDR3 regions from genomic DNA. Genomic DNA extracted from each cell subset was distributed evenly over all wells of several immunoSEQ 96-well plates, and each plate served as one replicate. For sorted subsets, about 200 ng genomic DNA, equal to tens of thousands of T cell genomes, was loaded into each replicate PCR. Purified libraries were measured with a Qubit 3.0 fluorometer, size-checked on a Bioanalyzer 2100, and measured again with the KAPA Library Quantification kit. Every immunoSEQ 96-well plate was sequenced on a separate single-read 150-cycle Illumina NextSeq 550 flow cell. The original methods were these. The immunoSEQ output contained only junctional sequences without quality scores, so filtering could not match that applied to full-length reads. To assign V/J genes and CDR3, sequences were annotated against IMGT germline references using PyIR, a Python wrapper for IgBLAST v1.9. Reads were removed for weak V/J assignments (E-value above 1e-6), missing CDR3, stop codons, out-of-frame junctions, or ambiguous translated residues. A V3J clonotype was defined by an identical inferred V gene, J gene, and CDR3 amino acid sequence. To compute the percentage overlap between repertoires, the number of shared unique clonotypes was divided by the size of the smaller repertoire. RTK rarefaction, the Chao1 estimator, and Recon v2.1 estimates of unobserved clonotypes were used to assess repertoire richness. For all TCRbeta clonotypes obtained by the gDNA method from a few donors, generation probabilities were computed with OLGA. Imported from immuneACCESS, the table was reduced by TCRdb to in-frame sequences with V and J called. These copies leave out some clones; in studies compared against another copy, an unresolved V gene accounts for under half, and the cause of the remainder is not known. The V and J calls and clone size come from that table; D and trimming were worked out from the DNA. This sample comprises over 2 million clones, 85% to 95% of them detected only once. 0.1% to 0.15% of the sample belongs to the ten largest clones.

Donors were healthy HIV-negative adults with no recently reported acute infections or vaccinations. Only Caucasian adults living in Nashville, Tennessee, USA were represented among the donors. CD4+ T cells were enriched by magnetic negative selection; naive cells were then positively selected on CD45RA, and the negative fraction formed the memory subset. Blood was obtained by leukapheresis, after which PBMCs were separated by Ficoll-Histopaque density gradient centrifugation and cryopreserved in liquid nitrogen vapor phase. Purity and quantity of every magnetically sorted T cell population were checked by analytical flow cytometry. Genomic DNA was isolated from every sorted fraction and measured by UV absorbance on a Nanodrop 2000c.

The sample taken for sequencing was naive CD4+ T cells sorted from blood. The intended sense of this specimen's cell subset or site label: CD45RA+ positively selected. The receptor was derived from a man aged 18 to 29 in good health. Recombination connected TRBV5-4 to TRBJ2-7, with a weak D call of TRBD2 (5 bases match). The DNA sequence is as follows: TGTGCCAGCAGCTTGACCCTGACCGGGGACGAGCAGTACTTC. Its coded protein is CASSLTLTGDEQYF.